These 5 T cell receptor beta chains share one sample of origin, sequenced in a study of shared clonotypes between healthy human individuals. The data were produced by immunoSEQ multiplex PCR, yet TCRdb's version contains in-frame clones alone and is incomplete. The data contain roughly 2.2 million clones, approximately 95% of them seen just once; the ten biggest clones take up 0.39%. Material: naive CD4+ T cells from PBMCs. Subset of the sample: CD45RA+ positively selected. All receptors derive from a man younger than 35 in good health. Some clones in this sample may be carry-over from other donors' samples.

The rearrangement uses TRBV19 and TRBJ1-3; no definite D call. The germline V gene has CDR1 LNHDA and CDR2 SQIVND (reference sequence). V was shortened by 9 bases and J by 0 bases, with 3 bases between the two germline ends. The CDR3 loop spans 11 amino acids. The DNA of the CDR3 is TGTGCCAGGAACTCTGGAAACACCATATATTTT. Protein product: CARNSGNTIYF.

This clone was detected only once. The CDR3: CASSRYQGGSDGYTF. CDR3 DNA sequence: TGTGCCAGCTCCCGTTACCAGGGGGGTTCTGATGGCTACACCTTC. The chain carries TRBV18 and TRBJ1-2, with 7 bases that match TRBD1. Germline CDR1 reads KGHSH; CDR2 reads LQKENI. There are 15 residues in the CDR3. V was pared by 6 bases and J by 6 bases, with 13 bases of the junction left unmatched.

This sequence joins TRBV11-3 and TRBJ2-7, with 8 bases that match TRBD2. CDR1 is SGHNT and CDR2 is YENEEA in the germline V gene. The CDR3 is made up of 15 amino acids. Trimming cost V 5 bases and J 3 bases; bases outside gene matches: 9. The CDR3 here is CASSPTSGRFYEQYF. The DNA of the CDR3 is TGTGCCAGCAGCCCTACTAGCGGAAGATTCTACGAGCAGTACTTC. The variable domain in full, with the rest retrieved from reference TRBV11-3 and TRBJ2-7, is EAGVVQSPRYKIIEKKQPVAFWCNPISGHNTLYWYLQNLGQGPELLIRYENEEAVDDSQLPKDRFSAERLKGVDSTLKIQPAELGDSAVYLCASSPTSGRFYEQYFGPGTRLTVT.

This rearrangement joins TRBV30 to TRBJ2-5; 7 nucleotides match TRBD2. With 7 bases clipped from V and 5 bases from J, the junction kept 10 bases outside the gene matches. Germline-derived CDR1 and CDR2 are GTSNPN and SVGIG (reference sequence). This CDR3 contains 13 residues. The CDR3 loop is CASRTRSKETQYF. In nucleotides, the CDR3 is TGTGCCTCCCGGACTAGGAGTAAGGAGACCCAGTACTTC.

V and J are TRBV6-5 and TRBJ2-1; 10 nucleotides agree with TRBD1. The CDR3 runs 14 residues. Per the germline V gene, CDR1 is MNHEY and CDR2 is SVGAGI. Trimming at V came to 6 bases and at J to 6 bases, leaving 5 bases not matched to a gene. CDR3 residues: CASSRDRGPNEQFF. The CDR3 bases are TGTGCCAGCAGCCGGGACAGGGGTCCCAATGAGCAGTTCTTC.